These T cell receptor beta chains were read from a single sample in a study of beta chain features in type 1 diabetes. Measured with immunoSEQ multiplex PCR; TCRdb has only the in-frame clones, and not every one. This sample has fewer than 250,000 clones, with 13% to 15% found just once. Sequencing input: naive CD4+ T cells from blood. The receptor set was obtained from a woman aged 40 to 50 in good health. Each CDR3 is given without its conserved first and last residue. Fields, in order: V gene, J gene, CDR3 length, CDR3 protein.

>TRBV7-2|TRBJ1-2|13
ASSLAPRGLYGYT
>TRBV5-6|TRBJ2-1|13
ASREDRATYNEQF
>TRBV11-2|TRBJ2-7|11
ASSSDRSVEQY
>TRBV11-3|TRBJ2-7|12
ASSLGQGPYEQY
>TRBV10-3|TRBJ2-7|11
AISEDYGGEQY
>TRBV11-2|TRBJ2-1|13
ASSTDRGHGGEQF
>TRBV5-1|TRBJ1-6|14
ASSLTTGGANSPLH
>TRBV6-6|TRBJ1-5|12
AYLQWESNQPQH
>TRBV11-2|TRBJ1-2|11
ASSLQGPYGYT
>TRBV10-3|TRBJ2-4|10
AGGDREDIQY
>TRBV21-1|TRBJ2-7|13
ASRETGPSSYEQY